This T cell receptor (beta chain) came from a study of cytomegalovirus exposure and HLA in healthy donors. The J segment lost 4 bases and the V segment lost 4 bases, leaving 6 bases of the junction unmatched. CDR3 length equals 14 residues. Germline V gene data show CDR1 as SGHNT and CDR2 as YENEEA. Regarding the study as a whole: The later analysis indicated that the majority of CMV-associated TCR beta chains appeared HLA-restricted. The sole available immune exposure information was CMV serostatus.

13 Jbeta primers and 60 Vbeta primers were used for the PCR. Method: immunoSEQ multiplex PCR; TCRdb's copy keeps in-frame clones and lacks some. The data contain 98,000 or so clones, about 9.4% of them singletons. With regard to this clone: No antigen is known for it.

Sequenced sample: PBMCs. This sequence joins TRBV11-3 and TRBJ2-5; 7 bases match TRBD2. This clonotype originated in a man aged 35-49 years in good health and CMV-seropositive. The CDR3 DNA reads TGTGCCAGCAGCTCCCTTACGGGAGGAGAGACCCAGTACTTC. Protein product: CASSSLTGGETQYF.